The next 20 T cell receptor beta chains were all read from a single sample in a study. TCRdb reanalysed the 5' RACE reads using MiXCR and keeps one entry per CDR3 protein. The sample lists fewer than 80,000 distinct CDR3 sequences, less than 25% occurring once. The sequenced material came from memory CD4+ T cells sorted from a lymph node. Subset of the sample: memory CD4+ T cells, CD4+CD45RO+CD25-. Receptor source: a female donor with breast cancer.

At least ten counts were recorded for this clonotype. The CDR3 is CSVGTGVGYGYTF. CDR3 in DNA: TGCAGCGTAGGCACAGGGGTTGGGTATGGCTACACCTTC. This rearrangement joins TRBV29-1 to TRBJ1-2, with 7 bases fitting TRBD1. V lost 6 bases, J lost 5 bases, and 9 bases stayed unmatched. Per the germline V gene, CDR1 is SQVTM and CDR2 is ANQGSEA. The CDR3 is 13 amino acids.

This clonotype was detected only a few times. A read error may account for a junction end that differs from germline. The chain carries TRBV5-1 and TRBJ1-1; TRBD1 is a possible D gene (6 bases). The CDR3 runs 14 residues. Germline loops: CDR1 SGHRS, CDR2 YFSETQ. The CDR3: CASRYRDTNTEASF. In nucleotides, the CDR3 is TGCGCCAGCAGATACCGGGACACGAACACTGAAGCTTCCTTT.

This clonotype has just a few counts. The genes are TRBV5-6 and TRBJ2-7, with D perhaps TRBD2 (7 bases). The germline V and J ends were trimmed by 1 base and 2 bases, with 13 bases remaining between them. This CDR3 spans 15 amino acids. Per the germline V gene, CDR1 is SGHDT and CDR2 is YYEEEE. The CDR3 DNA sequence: TGTGCCAGCAGCTTGACAGGGACTATAACCTACGAGCAGTACTTC. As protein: CASSLTGTITYEQYF.

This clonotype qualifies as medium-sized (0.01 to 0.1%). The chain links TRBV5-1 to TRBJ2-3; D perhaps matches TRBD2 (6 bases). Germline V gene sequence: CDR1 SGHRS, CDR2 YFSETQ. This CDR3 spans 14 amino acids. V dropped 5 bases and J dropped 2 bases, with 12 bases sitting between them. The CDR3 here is CASRWDLTTDTQYF. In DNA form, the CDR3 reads TGCGCCAGCAGGTGGGACTTGACCACAGATACGCAGTATTTT.

CDR3 in amino acids: CASSTTTSGRRNEQFF. DNA for the CDR3: TGTGCCAGCAGTACCACGACTAGCGGGAGGAGGAATGAGCAGTTCTTC. The chain carries TRBV6-6 and TRBJ2-1; 13 nucleotides align to TRBD2. The CDR3 extends over 16 amino acids. Looked up from germline, CDR1 is MNHNY and CDR2 is SVGAGI (reference sequence). Germline trimming cut 5 bases from V and 7 bases from J; bases unmatched to any gene: 8.

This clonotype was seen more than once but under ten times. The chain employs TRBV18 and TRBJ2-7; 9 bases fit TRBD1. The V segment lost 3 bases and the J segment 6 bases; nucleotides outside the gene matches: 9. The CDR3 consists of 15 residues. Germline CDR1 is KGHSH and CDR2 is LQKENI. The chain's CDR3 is CASSPTGTGNREQYF. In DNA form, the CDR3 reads TGTGCCAGCTCACCTACCGGGACAGGGAACCGCGAGCAGTACTTC.

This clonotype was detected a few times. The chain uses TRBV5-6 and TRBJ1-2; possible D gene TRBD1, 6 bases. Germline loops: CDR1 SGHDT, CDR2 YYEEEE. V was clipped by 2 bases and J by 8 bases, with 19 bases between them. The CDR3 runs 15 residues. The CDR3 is CASSFLTRGEFGYTF. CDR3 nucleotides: TGTGCCAGCAGCTTTCTGACCAGGGGAGAGTTCGGCTACACCTTC. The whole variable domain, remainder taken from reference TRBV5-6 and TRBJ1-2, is DAGVTQSPTHLIKTRGQQVTLRCSPKSGHDTVSWYQQALGQGPQFIFQYYEEEERQRGNFPDRFSGHQFPNYSSELNVNALLLGDSALYLCASSFLTRGEFGYTFGSGTRLTVV.

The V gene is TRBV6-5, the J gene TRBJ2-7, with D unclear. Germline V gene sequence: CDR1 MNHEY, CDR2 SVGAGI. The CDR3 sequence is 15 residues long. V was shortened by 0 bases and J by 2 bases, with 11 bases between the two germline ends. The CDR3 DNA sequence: TGTGCCAGCAGTTACTCCCGGGTAGGGACCTACGAGCAGTACTTC. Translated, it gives CASSYSRVGTYEQYF.

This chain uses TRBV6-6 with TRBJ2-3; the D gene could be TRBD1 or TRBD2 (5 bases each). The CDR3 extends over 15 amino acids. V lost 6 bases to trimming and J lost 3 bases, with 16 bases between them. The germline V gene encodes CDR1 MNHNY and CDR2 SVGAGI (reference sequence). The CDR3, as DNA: TGTGCCAGCAGCAACGGGGCAGGGAAAACAGATACGCAGTATTTT. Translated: CASSNGAGKTDTQYF.

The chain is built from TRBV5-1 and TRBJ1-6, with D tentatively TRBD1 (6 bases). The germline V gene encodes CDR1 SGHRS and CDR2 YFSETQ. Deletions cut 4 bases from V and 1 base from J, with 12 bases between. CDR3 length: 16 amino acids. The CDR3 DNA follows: TGCGCCAGCAGCAAGGAGGGGGGGTCCTATAATTCACCCCTCCACTTT. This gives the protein CASSKEGGSYNSPLHF.

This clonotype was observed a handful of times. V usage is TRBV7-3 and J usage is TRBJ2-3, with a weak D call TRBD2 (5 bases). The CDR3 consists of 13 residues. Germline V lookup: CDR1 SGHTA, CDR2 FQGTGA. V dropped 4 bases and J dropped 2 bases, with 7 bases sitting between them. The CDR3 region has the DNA TGTGCCAGCAGCTCGGGGAACACAGATACGCAGTATTTT. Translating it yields CASSSGNTDTQYF.

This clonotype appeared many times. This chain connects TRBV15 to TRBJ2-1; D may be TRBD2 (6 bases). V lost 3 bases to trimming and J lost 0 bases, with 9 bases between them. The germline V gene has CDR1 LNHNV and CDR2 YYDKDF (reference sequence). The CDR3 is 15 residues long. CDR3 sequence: CATSSLASSYNEQFF. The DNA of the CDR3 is TGTGCCACCAGCAGTCTAGCGAGCTCCTACAATGAGCAGTTCTTC.

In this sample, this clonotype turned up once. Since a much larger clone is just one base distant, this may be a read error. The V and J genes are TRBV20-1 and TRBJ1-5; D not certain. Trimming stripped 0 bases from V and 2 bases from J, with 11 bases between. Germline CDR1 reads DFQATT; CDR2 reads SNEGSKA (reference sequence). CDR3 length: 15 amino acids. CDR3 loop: CSARDLYGCNQPQHF. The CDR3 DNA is TGCAGTGCTAGAGATCTTTACGGCTGCAATCAGCCCCAGCATTTT.

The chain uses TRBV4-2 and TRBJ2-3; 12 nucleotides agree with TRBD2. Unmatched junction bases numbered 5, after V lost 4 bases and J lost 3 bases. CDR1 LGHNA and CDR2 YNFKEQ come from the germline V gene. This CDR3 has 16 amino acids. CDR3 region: CASSRLAGDHTDTQYF. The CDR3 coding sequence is TGTGCCAGCAGCCGACTAGCGGGGGATCATACAGATACGCAGTATTTT.

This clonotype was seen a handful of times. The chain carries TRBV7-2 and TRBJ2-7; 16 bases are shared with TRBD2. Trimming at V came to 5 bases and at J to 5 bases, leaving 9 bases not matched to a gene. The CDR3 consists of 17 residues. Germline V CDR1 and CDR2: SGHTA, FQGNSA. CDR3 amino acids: CASSPVGLAGGNHEQYF. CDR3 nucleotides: TGTGCCAGCAGCCCCGTGGGACTAGCGGGAGGGAATCACGAGCAGTACTTC.

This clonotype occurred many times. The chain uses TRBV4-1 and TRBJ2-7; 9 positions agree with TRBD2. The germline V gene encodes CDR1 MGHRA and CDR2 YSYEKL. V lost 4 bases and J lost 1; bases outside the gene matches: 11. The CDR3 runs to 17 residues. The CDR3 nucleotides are TGCGCCAGCAGCCGCCCACGCGGGACTAGCATGTCCTACGAGCAGTACTTC. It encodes CASSRPRGTSMSYEQYF.

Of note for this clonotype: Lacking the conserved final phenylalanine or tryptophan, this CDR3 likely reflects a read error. In DNA, the CDR3 is TGTGCCTGGGCCTTAGATGGGAGTGCCTCGGGGCCCCAGCATTTG. Its translation is CAWALDGSASGPQHL. V gene TRBV30 combines with J gene TRBJ1-5; D uncertain. This CDR3 comprises 15 residues. The germline gives CDR1 GTSNPN, CDR2 SVGIG (reference sequence). The ends were cut back, 5 bases at V and 9 bases at J, with 23 bases in the middle.

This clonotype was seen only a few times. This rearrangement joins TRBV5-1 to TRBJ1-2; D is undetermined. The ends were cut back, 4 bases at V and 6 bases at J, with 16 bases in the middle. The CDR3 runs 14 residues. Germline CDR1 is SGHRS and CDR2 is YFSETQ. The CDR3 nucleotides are TGCGCCAGCAGCCCGGATGGGGTAATTCATGGCTACACCTTC. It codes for CASSPDGVIHGYTF.

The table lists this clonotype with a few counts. Here the CDR3 DNA reads TGTGCCAGCAGTCTCTTCCCCCTCCCGGGAAACACTGAAGCTTTCTTT. It codes for CASSLFPLPGNTEAFF. The V gene is TRBV6-5, the J gene TRBJ1-1; no definite D call. CDR3 size: 16 residues. V lost 5 bases to trimming and J lost 2 bases, with 18 bases between them. CDR1 MNHEY and CDR2 SVGAGI come from the germline V gene.

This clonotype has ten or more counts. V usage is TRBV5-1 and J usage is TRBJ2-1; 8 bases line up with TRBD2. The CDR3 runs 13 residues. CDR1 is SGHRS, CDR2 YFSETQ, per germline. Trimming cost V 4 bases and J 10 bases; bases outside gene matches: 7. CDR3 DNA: TGCGCCAGCAGCCGGGAGGGAGGGGTCGAGCAGTTCTTC. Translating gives CASSREGGVEQFF. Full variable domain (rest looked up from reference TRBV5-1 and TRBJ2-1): KAGVTQTPRYLIKTRGQQVTLSCSPISGHRSVSWYQQTPGQGLQFLFEYFSETQRNKGNFPGRFSGRQFSNSRSEMNVSTLELGDSALYLCASSREGGVEQFFGPGTRLTVL.